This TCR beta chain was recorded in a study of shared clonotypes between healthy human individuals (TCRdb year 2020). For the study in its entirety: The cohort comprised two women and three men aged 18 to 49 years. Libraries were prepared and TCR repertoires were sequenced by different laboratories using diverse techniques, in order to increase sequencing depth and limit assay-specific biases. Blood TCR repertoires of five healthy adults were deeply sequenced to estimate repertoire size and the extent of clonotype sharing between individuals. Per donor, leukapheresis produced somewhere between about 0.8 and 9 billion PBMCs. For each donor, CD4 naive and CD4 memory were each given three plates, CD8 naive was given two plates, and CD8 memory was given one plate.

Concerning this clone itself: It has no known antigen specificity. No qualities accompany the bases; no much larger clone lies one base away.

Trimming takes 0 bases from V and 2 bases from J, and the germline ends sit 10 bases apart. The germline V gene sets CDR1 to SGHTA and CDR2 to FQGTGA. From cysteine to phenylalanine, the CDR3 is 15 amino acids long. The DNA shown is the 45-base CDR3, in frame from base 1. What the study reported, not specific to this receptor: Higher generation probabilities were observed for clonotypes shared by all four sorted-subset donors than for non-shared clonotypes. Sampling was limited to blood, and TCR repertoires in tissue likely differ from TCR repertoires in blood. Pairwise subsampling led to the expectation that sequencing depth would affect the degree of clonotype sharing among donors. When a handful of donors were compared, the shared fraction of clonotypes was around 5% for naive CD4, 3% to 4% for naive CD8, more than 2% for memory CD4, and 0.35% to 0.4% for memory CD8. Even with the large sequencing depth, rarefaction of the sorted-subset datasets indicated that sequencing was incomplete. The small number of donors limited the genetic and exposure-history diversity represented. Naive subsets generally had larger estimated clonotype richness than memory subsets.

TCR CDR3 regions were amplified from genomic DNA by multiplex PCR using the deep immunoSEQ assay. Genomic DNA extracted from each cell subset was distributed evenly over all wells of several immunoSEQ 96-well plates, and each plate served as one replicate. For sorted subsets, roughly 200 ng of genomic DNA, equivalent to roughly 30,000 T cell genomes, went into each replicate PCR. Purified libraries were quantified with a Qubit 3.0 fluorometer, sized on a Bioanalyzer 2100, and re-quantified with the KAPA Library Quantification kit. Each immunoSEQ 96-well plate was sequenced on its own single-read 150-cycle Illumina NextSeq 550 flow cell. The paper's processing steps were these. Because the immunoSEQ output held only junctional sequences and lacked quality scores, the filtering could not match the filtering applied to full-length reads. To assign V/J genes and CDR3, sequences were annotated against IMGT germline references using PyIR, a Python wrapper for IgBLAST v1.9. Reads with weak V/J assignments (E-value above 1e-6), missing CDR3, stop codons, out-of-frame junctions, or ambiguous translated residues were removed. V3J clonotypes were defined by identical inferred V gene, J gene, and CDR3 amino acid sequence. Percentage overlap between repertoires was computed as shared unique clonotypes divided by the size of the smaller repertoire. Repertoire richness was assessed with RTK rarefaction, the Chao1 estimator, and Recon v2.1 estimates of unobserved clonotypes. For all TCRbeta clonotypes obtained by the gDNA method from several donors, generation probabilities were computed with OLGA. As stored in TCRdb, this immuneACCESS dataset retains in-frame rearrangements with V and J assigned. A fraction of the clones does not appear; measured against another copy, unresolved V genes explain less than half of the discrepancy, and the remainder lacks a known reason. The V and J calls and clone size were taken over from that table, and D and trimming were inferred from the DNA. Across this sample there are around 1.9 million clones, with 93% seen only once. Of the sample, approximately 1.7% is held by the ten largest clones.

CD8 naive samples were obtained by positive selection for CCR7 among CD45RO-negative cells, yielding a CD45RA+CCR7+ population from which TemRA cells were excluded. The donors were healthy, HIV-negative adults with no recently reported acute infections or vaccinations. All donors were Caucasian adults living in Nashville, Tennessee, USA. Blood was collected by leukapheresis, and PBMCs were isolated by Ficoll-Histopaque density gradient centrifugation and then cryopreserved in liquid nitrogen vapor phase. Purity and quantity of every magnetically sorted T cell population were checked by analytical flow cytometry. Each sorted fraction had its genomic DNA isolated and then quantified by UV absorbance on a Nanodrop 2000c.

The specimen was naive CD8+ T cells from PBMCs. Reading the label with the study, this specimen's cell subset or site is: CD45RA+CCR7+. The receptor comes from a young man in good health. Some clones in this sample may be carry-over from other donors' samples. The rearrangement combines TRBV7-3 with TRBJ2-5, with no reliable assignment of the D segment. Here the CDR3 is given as CASSLTARWQETQYF. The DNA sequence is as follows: TGTGCCAGCAGCTTAACGGCCCGGTGGCAAGAGACCCAGTACTTC.